The entry below gives a single TCR beta chain sequence along with its context. This clonotype was seen ten or more times. It has no known antigen specificity. Per-nucleotide qualities are absent, and no much larger clonotype sits a single base away. What this sample's time point label stands for: longitudinal time-point 3. For the unsorted PBMC libraries, 2 million PBMCs were stored in RNAlater at -80 degrees C until RNA extraction and were used to generate the libraries. Multiple sclerosis patients were enrolled in a US clinical protocol evaluating disease progression by magnetic resonance imaging. Peripheral blood was subjected to Ficoll-Hypaque density gradient centrifugation to isolate PBMCs, which were then cryopreserved in liquid nitrogen. cDNA was synthesized by template-switch 5'RACE using a primer carrying a 10-nucleotide random unique molecular identifier by which each TCR transcript was tagged. Every sequencing run yielded over 170 million TCR-beta sequences covering 15-18 subjects. Total RNA was extracted with the RNeasy kit. TCR-beta VDJ regions were amplified with primers for the TCR constant region and the 5'RACE anchor, using the KAPA Real-time Library Amplification kit. A first PCR added sample indexes and Illumina adaptors, and a second PCR then raised library yield. After purification with Ampure beads, the TCR product of roughly 650 bp was size-selected on a 2% E-gel SizeSelection system. Before pooling, library quality was assessed on a Bioanalyzer, concentration was determined with Qubit, and library quantification was performed with the Kapa Library Quantification kit. An Illumina HiSeq 2500 sequenced the libraries paired-end 2 x 150 bp. To increase sequence diversity, about 25-30% phiX was spiked into each library pool. The authors processed their data as follows. The quality-filtered reads were processed with the UMI-based MiGEC pipeline, whose error correction step removed more than 80% of the raw TCR sequences. VDJ genes were aligned to IMGT germline references, and each clonotype was defined by a unique CDR3 amino acid sequence together with V-J genes. VDJtools evaluated clonal expansion, Shannon diversity and CDR3 relatedness (CalcPairwiseDistances, ClusterSamples); CLCbio workbench built phylogenetic trees. A clone was classed as expanded if it had 8 or more unique UMIs, a cutoff based on coefficient-of-variation modelling across technical triplicates. TCRdb cleaned the public reads at Q25 with fastp, built clones with MiXCR and kept in-frame beta chains. Identical CDR3 proteins give one entry, which carries the most common genes and DNA. TCRdb's processing, not the study's, gives the V and J calls here. The sample includes more than 75,000 distinct CDR3 sequences, with about 4.3% observed a single time. The ten largest account for more than 5% of the sample.

The data were taken from a study of neurological immune-mediated disorders (dated by TCRdb to about 2019). General notes on the study: Among the roughly 34 multiple sclerosis patients, relapsing-remitting MS was present in some 31 and secondary progressive MS was present in 3. Peripheral blood TCR-beta repertoires from patients with HTLV-I-associated myelopathy (HAM/TSP), patients with multiple sclerosis, and healthy controls were compared in the study using UMI-based sequencing. The 95 to 120 TCR-beta libraries covered PBMC samples along with longitudinal samples, technical triplicates, and paired sorted CD4+ and CD8+ T-cell subsets. Longitudinal HAM/TSP and healthy donors were sampled at 3 time-points each (about 3-45 month intervals). Of the 68 subjects in the cohort, approximately 15 were HAM/TSP patients, 34 were multiple sclerosis patients, and around 20 were healthy controls. Study-level results and caveats: Across subjects, expanded clones never shared an identical CDR3 amino acid sequence, which suggests that the TCR-beta repertoires in every group were private. TCR clonal expansion was highest in HAM/TSP patients and lowest in MS patients, with MS patients falling below even healthy controls. In phylogenetic analysis, the repertoires of 18 of 34 MS patients grouped into a cluster of related CDR3 sequences, which suggests a possible signature at the repertoire level. The MS cluster showed no association with clinical or MRI features, and the authors stated that larger cohorts are needed.

The germline V gene (reference sequence) specifies MNHEY as CDR1 and SMNVEV as CDR2. The V end gives up 5 bases and the J end 4 bases, leaving 13 bases in the junction not matched to a gene. Measured from the cysteine to the phenylalanine, the CDR3 is 17 residues long. Just CDR3 DNA is preserved here, 51 bases in frame from base 1. The receptor was derived from a woman aged 60 to 75 with multiple sclerosis. The sequence links TRBV27 to TRBJ2-3; TRBD2 agrees with 9 junctional bases. Sequenced input: PBMCs. The CDR3 reads CASSDLGSGGFADTQYF. The DNA sequence reads TGTGCCAGCAGTGACCTCGGGAGCGGGGGGTTTGCAGATACGCAGTATTTT.